Listed here are 8 T cell receptor beta chains from one sample, sequenced in a study of cytomegalovirus exposure and HLA in healthy donors. Sequencing used immunoSEQ multiplex PCR; TCRdb keeps in-frame clones, though not all of them. Of 250,000 to 300,000 clones in the sample, approximately 86% were seen once. Sequencing was carried out using PBMCs. These receptors came from a woman aged 18 to 35 in good health and CMV-seronegative.

The rearrangement joins TRBV29-1 to TRBJ2-1, with D perhaps TRBD1 (5 bases). The CDR3 contains 12 residues. Germline CDR1 reads SQVTM; CDR2 reads ANQGSEA. Trimming took off 5 bases at V and 4 bases at J, with 9 bases between the two ends. CDR3 coding DNA: TGCAGCGTTTTAAGGGGTTACAATGAGCAGTTCTTC. This gives the protein CSVLRGYNEQFF.

V is TRBV19 and J is TRBJ1-2; D unclear. Trimming shortened V by 5 bases and J by 3 bases, and 7 bases separated the two germline ends. Germline lookup yields CDR1 LNHDA and CDR2 SQIVND (reference sequence). The CDR3 extends over 12 amino acids. CDR3 protein: CASSWAYYGYTF. The CDR3 DNA sequence: TGTGCCAGTAGTTGGGCCTACTATGGCTACACCTTC. Combining the CDR3 with reference TRBV19 and TRBJ1-2 gives the whole variable domain DGGITQSPKYLFRKEGQNVTLSCEQNLNHDAMYWYRQDPGQGLRLIYYSQIVNDFQKGDIAEGYSVSREKKESFPLTVTSAQKNPTAFYLCASSWAYYGYTFGSGTRLTVV.

The J gene is TRBJ1-2, the V gene TRBV6-6, with 10 bases lining up with TRBD1. Germline V gene data show CDR1 as MNHNY and CDR2 as SVGAGI (reference sequence). The J segment lost 5 bases and the V segment lost 4 bases, leaving 4 bases of the junction unmatched. The CDR3 loop spans 14 amino acids. CDR3 region: CASSLGQGTYGYTF. CDR3 bases: TGTGCCAGCAGTTTGGGACAGGGGACGTATGGCTACACCTTC.

The chain is built from TRBV6-1 and TRBJ2-2, with a weak D call TRBD1 (5 bases). V was trimmed by 1 base and J by 4 bases, leaving 16 bases between them. The CDR3 covers 17 residues. The germline V gene has CDR1 MNHNS and CDR2 SASEGT. CDR3 residues: CASSEGVGAGPTGELFF. CDR3 coding DNA: TGTGCCAGCAGTGAAGGAGTTGGGGCAGGGCCCACCGGGGAGCTGTTTTTT.

The V call is TRBV7-9, the J call TRBJ2-7, with D maybe TRBD2 (5 bases). V lost 4 bases and J 3 bases, leaving 13 bases between the germline ends. CDR3 length equals 14 residues. Germline V gives CDR1 SEHNR, CDR2 FQNEAQ (reference sequence). The CDR3, as DNA: TGTGCCAGCAGCTGGACTCTTGCCGGCTACGAGCAGTACTTC. The encoded protein is CASSWTLAGYEQYF.

The rearrangement joins TRBV2 to TRBJ2-7; D is possibly TRBD1 (5 bases). CDR3 length: 12 amino acids. Trimming cost V 4 bases and J 5 bases, with 9 bases left between them. CDR1 and CDR2 (germline): SNHLY, FYNNEI. The CDR3 sequence: CASSGDSDEQYF. For the CDR3, the DNA is TGTGCCAGCAGTGGTGACAGCGACGAGCAGTACTTC.

This chain joins TRBV11-3 and TRBJ2-7, with unresolved D. Trimming stripped 0 bases from V and 1 base from J, with 4 bases between. Germline-derived CDR1 and CDR2 are SGHNT and YENEEA. The CDR3 spans 13 residues. The DNA for the CDR3 is TGTGCCAGCAGCTTAGATCCGTCCTACGAGCAGTACTTC. Its protein product is CASSLDPSYEQYF.

J is TRBJ2-5 and V is TRBV6-6; tentatively, D is TRBD1 (5 bases). V lost 7 bases and J 2 bases, leaving 17 bases between the germline ends. The CDR3 runs to 15 residues. Germline V gives CDR1 MNHNY, CDR2 SVGAGI (reference sequence). CDR3: CASNPGSRAQETQYF. The CDR3 DNA reads as TGTGCCAGCAACCCCGGGTCCAGGGCGCAAGAGACCCAGTACTTC.